Listed below are T cell receptor beta chains from one sample, sequenced in a study of shared clonotypes between healthy human individuals. TCRdb keeps only in-frame clones here, not all; method: immunoSEQ multiplex PCR. Of about 1,800,000 clones listed, approximately 94% are singletons. The sample was naive CD8+ T cells sorted from blood. The source is a man aged 18 to 29 in good health. The CDR3 runs from the conserved cysteine through the conserved F or W.

TRBV7-9	CASSYNGAYEQYF
TRBV5-1	CASSFLGDTEAFF
TRBV10-3	CAISEGLAGPYEQYF
TRBV6-1	CASSVVSEQVGQYF
TRBV6-5	CASTAGLPNYGYTF
TRBV30	CAWSVGGYEQYF
TRBV6-4	CASSLYPPTGENNEQFF
TRBV21-1	CASSAKRMGTGAVYGYTF
TRBV28	CASSFGQGAGGYTF
TRBV7-9	CASSAADRGYEQYF
TRBV29-1	CSVSGTGPYEQYF
TRBV19	CASIGTDSNQPQHF
TRBV27	CASSLGRGFDGYTF
TRBV18	CASSPEGFANTGELFF
TRBV9	CASSVERDWPYEQYF
TRBV10-3	CAISEERPGRDYGYTF
TRBV5-4	CASSVGGAGYEQYF
TRBV4-1	CASSQGASGYNEQFF
TRBV6-1	CASSEWTSPITDTQYF
TRBV9	CASSVVEASAEQFF
TRBV27	CASSLDQGHEQYF
TRBV7-9	CASSAGLAAPNEQFF
TRBV19	CASSIAWGAGEQYF
TRBV29-1	CSVGTSGNNEQFF
TRBV15	CATEASGVAGVADTQYF
TRBV5-1	CASSPRTGPQETQYF
TRBV7-9	CASSPRGTFQETQYF
TRBV5-1	CASSLASLSYEQYF
TRBV12-5	CASGQGGSETQYF
TRBV7-9	CASSYPRGSGQPQHF
TRBV7-9	CASSLNPLGTGSGYTF
TRBV5-1	CASSLDGLAGEMETQYF
TRBV5-1	CASSLEGGLSGYTF
TRBV2	CAILPSGRSSYEQYF
TRBV9	CASSASGLAPEQYF
TRBV27	CASSLVGAQVYGYTF
TRBV7-8	CASSLAQGWAYGYTF
TRBV6-5	CASRHGEGGPGELFF
TRBV6-1	CASSEAWSFNTEAFF
TRBV5-1	CASSLGAGWDEQFF
TRBV6-5	CASRSLQGTQYF
TRBV4-1	CASIVGYEQYF
TRBV18	CASSPGSLAYEQYF
TRBV6-5	CASSYSDEGTGELFF